The T cell receptor beta chain described here comes from a study of T cell responses to AZD1222 COVID-19 vaccine (dated by TCRdb to about 2021). For the study in its entirety: TCR sequencing covered 230 or so trial participants: some 210 given two doses of AZD1222 and 26 given two doses of MenACWY control vaccine. Enrollment into the trials was organized by age into subgroups of 18-55, 56-69 and 70-plus years, and those subgroups contained approximately 160, 26 and 62 TCR-sequenced participants, respectively. Broader findings and caveats from the paper: Because no samples from the day 14 peak response were available, repertoires could be characterized only after the peak T cell response. Conclusions about previously exposed vaccinees are limited, since just six or seven AZD1222 recipients were seropositive for SARS-CoV-2 at baseline. The vaccine-associated CD4 TCRs covered the entire spike protein, and the dominant responses fell in regions 160-218 and 743-854. The 56-69-year group was small, and its depth increase did not reach significance, likely because of low power. Nearly half of unique spike-specific TCRs reportedly recognized epitopes outside regions mutated in the B.1.351 and B.1.1.7 variants. After two AZD1222 doses, both the breadth and the depth of spike-specific TCRs were significantly higher than at day 0 and than in MenACWY recipients. Participants were mostly white British, with more females than males. The authors suggested clonal diversity may have been underestimated.

The CDR3 regions of human TCRbeta chains were subjected to immunosequencing. Under the source paper's analysis protocol: TCRs in the repertoires were matched against a reference library of SARS-CoV-2-specific TCRs that had been generated with the MIRA antigen-specificity platform. Breadth was defined as the fraction of unique TCRs that were SARS-CoV-2-associated. Depth was defined as the fraction of total T cells that were SARS-CoV-2-associated. Using the MIRA data, each spike-specific TCR was mapped to the spike region that the TCR reacts to and placed in a CD4 or CD8 class. Log10-transformed breadth and depth values were compared by one-way ANOVA with Sidak's multiple comparisons tests. The table comes from immuneACCESS by way of TCRdb, which keeps in-frame sequences with V and J called. Part of the clones is missing from these tables; in studies checked, under half for an unresolved V gene and the rest for unknown reasons. V and J calls and clone size are given by that table; D and trimming were obtained from the DNA. Counted in this sample were roughly 190,000 clones; 90% to 95% of them appeared once. The ten largest clones add up to under 2% of the sample.

On this clone: Its antigen is unknown. Per-base quality was not reported, and no clone a single base away is much larger than it.

The time point label here, explained by the study, means: about 28 days (+/-7) after the second vaccine dose. AZD1222 recipients whose second dose came at about 4 weeks and those whose second dose came at about 12 weeks were combined into one group, since spike-specific TCR depth and breadth did not differ between the two schedules. Samples from vaccinated people were obtained from the UK trials COV001 and COV002, which included a single-blind randomized controlled phase 2/3 trial of AZD1222 (ChAdOx1 nCoV-19) in healthy adults. For TCRbeta chain sequencing, PBMC samples from trial participants were taken at day 0 and at day 28 after the second dose. The receptor comes from an adult who received the AZD1222 COVID-19 vaccine. Sequenced material: peripheral blood, taken 28 days after the second AZD1222 dose.

The base sequence is TGTGCCAGCAGCCAAGATGCGACAGGCGGAACAGATACGCAGTATTTT. This gives the protein CASSQDATGGTDTQYF. The chain couples TRBV4-2 to TRBJ2-3; the D segment could be TRBD1, given 6 matching bases. From the cysteine up to the phenylalanine, the CDR3 has a length of 16 residues. Only CDR3 DNA remains: 48 bases, in frame from the first base. V was cut back by 0 bases and J by 3 bases, leaving a gap of 13 bases between them. The germline V gene supplies CDR1 LGHNA and CDR2 YNFKEQ.